Sequencing of this T cell receptor beta chain was carried out in a study of T cells in Graves' hyperthyroidism and ophthalmopathy. This clonotype has a count of ten or more. Diagnostic decisions used clinical symptoms, serum thyroxine and TRAb, thyroid ultrasound and orbital computed tomography. RNA transcripts yielded amplified TCR beta CDR3 regions. The HTBI primer set served for first-round RT-PCR of the TCR CDR3. TCRdb independently ran MiXCR on the multiplex PCR reads; one entry per CDR3 protein. The data show more than 450,000 distinct CDR3 sequences, roughly 15% seen once. The CDR3 has 14 amino acids. V was shortened by 6 bases and J by 3 bases, with 14 bases between the two germline ends. In germline, CDR1 is MNHEY, CDR2 SMNVEV (reference sequence).

The clonotype comes from a woman aged 35 to 49 with Graves' hyperthyroidism. Sequenced material: blood. The chain employs TRBV27 and TRBJ1-1; perhaps TRBD1 as D (5 bases). The CDR3 loop reads CASRRRQTYTEAFF. In nucleotides, the CDR3 is TGTGCCAGCAGACGGCGACAGACGTACACTGAAGCTTTCTTT.